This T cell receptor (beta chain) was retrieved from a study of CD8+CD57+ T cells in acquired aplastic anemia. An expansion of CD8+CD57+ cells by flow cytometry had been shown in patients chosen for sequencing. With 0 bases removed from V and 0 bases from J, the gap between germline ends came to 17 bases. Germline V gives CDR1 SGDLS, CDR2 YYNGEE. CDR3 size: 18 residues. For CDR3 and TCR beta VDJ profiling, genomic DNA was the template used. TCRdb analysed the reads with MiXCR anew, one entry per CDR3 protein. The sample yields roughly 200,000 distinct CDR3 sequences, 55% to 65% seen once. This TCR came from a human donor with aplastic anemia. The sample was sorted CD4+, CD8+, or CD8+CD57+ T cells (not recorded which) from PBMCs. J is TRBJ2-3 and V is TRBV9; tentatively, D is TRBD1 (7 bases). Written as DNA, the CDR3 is TGTGCCAGCAGCGTAGCCGGGGCAGGGGGGACTAGCACAGATACGCAGTATTTT. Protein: CASSVAGAGGTSTDTQYF. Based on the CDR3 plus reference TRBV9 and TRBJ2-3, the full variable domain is DSGVTQTPKHLITATGQRVTLRCSPRSGDLSVYWYQQSLDQGLQFLIQYYNGEERAKGNILERFSAQQFPDLHSELNLSSLELGDSALYFCASSVAGAGGTSTDTQYFGPGTRLTVL.